The TCR beta chain described here comes from a study of CD4 T cells in relation to SARS-CoV-2 and coronaviruses. Study-wide results and limits: Crossreactivity was assessed only for spike protein, not other viral proteins.

On this clone: The antigen remains unidentified.

Clones were sequenced by immunoSEQ multiplex PCR, and TCRdb holds only the in-frame ones, with some missing. The table lists around 41,000 clones, 84% of them singletons. Sequencing was done on a sample of naive CD4+ T cells from PBMCs, cultured in vitro. Indicated subset: naive CD4+ T cells isolated by negative enrichment. The TCR comes from an adult with COVID-19.

The CDR3 DNA sequence: TGTGCCAGCAGCCAAGAGGGTCGTCGGGACAGGCCGTTCGGGGAGACCCAGTACTTC. This codes for CASSQEGRRDRPFGETQYF. J is TRBJ2-5 and V is TRBV3-1 (or the pseudogene TRBV3-2); TRBD1 agrees at 8 bases. The germline V gene encodes CDR1 LGHDT and CDR2 YNNKEL (reference sequence). The CDR3 is made up of 19 amino acids. V lost 0 bases and J lost 5; bases outside the gene matches: 17.